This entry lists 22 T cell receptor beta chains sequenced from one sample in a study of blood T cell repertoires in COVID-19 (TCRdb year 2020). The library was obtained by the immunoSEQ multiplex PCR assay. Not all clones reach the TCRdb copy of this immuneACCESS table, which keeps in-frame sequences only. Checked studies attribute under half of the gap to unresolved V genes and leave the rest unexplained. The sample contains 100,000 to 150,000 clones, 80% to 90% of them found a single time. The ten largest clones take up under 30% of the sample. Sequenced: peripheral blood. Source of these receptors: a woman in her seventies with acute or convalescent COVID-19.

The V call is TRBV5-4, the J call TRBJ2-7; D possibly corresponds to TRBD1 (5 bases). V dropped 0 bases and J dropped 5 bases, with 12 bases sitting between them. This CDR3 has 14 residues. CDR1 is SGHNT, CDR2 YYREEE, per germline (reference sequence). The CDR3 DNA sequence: TGTGCCAGCAGCTTGGATAGGGGTAGGGACGAGCAGTACTTC. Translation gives CASSLDRGRDEQYF.

Here the CDR3 reads CASSPQPGQTQETQYF. CDR3 bases: TGTGCCAGCAGCCCCCAACCGGGACAGACCCAAGAGACCCAGTACTTC. This chain links TRBV7-3 with TRBJ2-5; 7 bases align to TRBD1. With 5 bases clipped from V and 1 base from J, the junction kept 10 bases outside the gene matches. Germline-derived CDR1 and CDR2 are SGHTA and FQGTGA. This CDR3 has 16 amino acids.

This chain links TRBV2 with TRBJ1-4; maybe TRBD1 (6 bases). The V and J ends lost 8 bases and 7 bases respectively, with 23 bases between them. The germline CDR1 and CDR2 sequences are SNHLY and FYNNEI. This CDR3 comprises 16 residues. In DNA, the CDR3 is TGTGCCAGCGTACGGGACACCACCTCTTTGGGTGAAAAACTGTTTTTT. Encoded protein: CASVRDTTSLGEKLFF.

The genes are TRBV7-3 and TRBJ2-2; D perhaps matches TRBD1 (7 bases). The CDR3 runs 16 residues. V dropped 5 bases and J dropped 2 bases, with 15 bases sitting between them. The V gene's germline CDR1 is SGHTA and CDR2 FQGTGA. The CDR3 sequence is CASSTQGTLNTGELFF. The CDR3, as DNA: TGTGCCAGCAGCACACAGGGGACTTTAAACACCGGGGAGCTGTTTTTT.

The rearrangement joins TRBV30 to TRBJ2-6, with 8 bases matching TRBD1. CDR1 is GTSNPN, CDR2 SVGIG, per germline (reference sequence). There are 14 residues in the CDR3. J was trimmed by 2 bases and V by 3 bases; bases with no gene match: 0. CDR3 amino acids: CAWSRGPGANVLTF. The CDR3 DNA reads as TGTGCCTGGAGCAGGGGGCCTGGGGCCAACGTCCTGACTTTC.

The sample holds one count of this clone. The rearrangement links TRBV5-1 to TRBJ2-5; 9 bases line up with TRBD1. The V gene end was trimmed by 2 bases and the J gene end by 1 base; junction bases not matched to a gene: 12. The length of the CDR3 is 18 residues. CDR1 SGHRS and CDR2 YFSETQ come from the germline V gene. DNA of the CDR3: TGCGCCAGCAGCTTAAATCTTGGGACAGGGAATGTCCAAGAGACCCAGTACTTC. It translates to CASSLNLGTGNVQETQYF.

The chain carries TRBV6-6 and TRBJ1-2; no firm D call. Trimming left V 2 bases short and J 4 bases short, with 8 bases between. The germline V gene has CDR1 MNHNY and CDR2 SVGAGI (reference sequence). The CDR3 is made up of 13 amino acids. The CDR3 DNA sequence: TGTGCCAGCAGTTACCTAAGCACCTATGGCTACACCTTC. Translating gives CASSYLSTYGYTF.

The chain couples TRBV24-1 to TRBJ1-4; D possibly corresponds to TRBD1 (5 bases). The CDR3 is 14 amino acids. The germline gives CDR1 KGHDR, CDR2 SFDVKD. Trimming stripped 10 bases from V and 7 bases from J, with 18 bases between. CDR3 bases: TGTGCCACTTCTCCGGGGGGGTTCAGTGAAAAACTGTTTTTT. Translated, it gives CATSPGGFSEKLFF.

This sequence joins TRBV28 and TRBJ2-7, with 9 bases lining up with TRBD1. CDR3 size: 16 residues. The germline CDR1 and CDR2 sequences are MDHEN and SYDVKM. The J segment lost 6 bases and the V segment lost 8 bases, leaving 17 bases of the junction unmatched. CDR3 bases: TGTGCCAGCGAGAATAGGCCGGGACAGGGTCTCCTCGAGCAGTACTTC. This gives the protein CASENRPGQGLLEQYF.

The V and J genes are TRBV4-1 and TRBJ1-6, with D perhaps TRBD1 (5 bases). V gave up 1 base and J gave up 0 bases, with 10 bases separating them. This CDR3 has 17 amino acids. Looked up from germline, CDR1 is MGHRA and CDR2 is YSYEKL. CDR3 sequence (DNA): TGCGCCAGCAGCCAAGTGTGGGGACTCTCCTATAATTCACCCCTCCACTTT. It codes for CASSQVWGLSYNSPLHF.

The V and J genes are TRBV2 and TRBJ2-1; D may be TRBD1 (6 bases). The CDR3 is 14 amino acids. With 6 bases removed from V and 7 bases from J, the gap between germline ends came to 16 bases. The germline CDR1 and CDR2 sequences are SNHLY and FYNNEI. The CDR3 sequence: CASRSGRDTNEQFF. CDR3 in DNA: TGTGCCAGCAGGAGTGGAAGGGACACTAATGAGCAGTTCTTC.

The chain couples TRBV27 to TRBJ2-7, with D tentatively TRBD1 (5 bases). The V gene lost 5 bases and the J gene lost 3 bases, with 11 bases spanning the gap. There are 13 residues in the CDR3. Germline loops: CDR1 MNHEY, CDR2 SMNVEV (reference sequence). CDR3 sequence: CASSPYRGYEQYF. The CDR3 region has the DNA TGTGCCAGCAGTCCTTATAGGGGCTACGAGCAGTACTTC.

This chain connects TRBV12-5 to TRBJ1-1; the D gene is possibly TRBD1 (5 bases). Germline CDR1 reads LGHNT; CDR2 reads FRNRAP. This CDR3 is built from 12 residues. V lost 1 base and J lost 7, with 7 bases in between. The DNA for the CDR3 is TGTGCTAGTGGTTTGGACCAGGGTGAAGCTTTCTTT. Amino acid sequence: CASGLDQGEAFF.

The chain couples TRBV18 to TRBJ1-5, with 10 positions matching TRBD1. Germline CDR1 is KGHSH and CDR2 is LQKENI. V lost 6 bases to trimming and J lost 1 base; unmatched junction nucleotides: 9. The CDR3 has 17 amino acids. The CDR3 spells CASSHAGQGHSNQPQHF. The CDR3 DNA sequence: TGTGCCAGCTCCCATGCGGGACAGGGGCACAGCAATCAGCCCCAGCATTTT. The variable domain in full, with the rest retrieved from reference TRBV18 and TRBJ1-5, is NAGVMQNPRHLVRRRGQEARLRCSPMKGHSHVYWYRQLPEEGLKFMVYLQKENIIDESGMPKERFSAEFPKEGPSILRIQQVVRGDSAAYFCASSHAGQGHSNQPQHFGDGTRLSIL.

Here the CDR3 DNA reads TGTGCCAGCAGTCTTGGACAGGCGGAGGTCTATGGCTACACCTTC. This codes for CASSLGQAEVYGYTF. The chain combines TRBV28 with TRBJ1-2; 7 bases match TRBD1. Trimming at V came to 5 bases and at J to 4 bases, leaving 10 bases not matched to a gene. The CDR3 has 15 residues. Germline V gives CDR1 MDHEN, CDR2 SYDVKM.

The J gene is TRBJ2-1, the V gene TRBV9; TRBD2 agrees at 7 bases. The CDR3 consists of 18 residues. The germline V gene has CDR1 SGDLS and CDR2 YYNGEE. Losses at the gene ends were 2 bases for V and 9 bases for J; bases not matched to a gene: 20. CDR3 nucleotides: TGTGCCAGCAGCGTCTCCCCAGTCAGCGGGGAGGGTCAGGGTGAGCAGTTCTTC. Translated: CASSVSPVSGEGQGEQFF.

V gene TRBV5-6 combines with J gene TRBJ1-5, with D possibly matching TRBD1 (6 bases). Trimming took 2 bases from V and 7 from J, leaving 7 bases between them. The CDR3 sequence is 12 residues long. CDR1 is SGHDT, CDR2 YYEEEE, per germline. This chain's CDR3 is CASSFDRQPQHF. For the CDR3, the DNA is TGTGCCAGCAGCTTCGACAGGCAGCCCCAGCATTTT.

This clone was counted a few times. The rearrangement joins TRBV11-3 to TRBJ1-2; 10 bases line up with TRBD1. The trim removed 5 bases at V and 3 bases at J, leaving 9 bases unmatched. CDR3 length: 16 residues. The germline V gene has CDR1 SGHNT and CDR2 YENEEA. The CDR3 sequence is CASSLQWTGGDYGYTF. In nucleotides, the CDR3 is TGTGCCAGCAGCCTCCAATGGACAGGGGGGGACTATGGCTACACCTTC.

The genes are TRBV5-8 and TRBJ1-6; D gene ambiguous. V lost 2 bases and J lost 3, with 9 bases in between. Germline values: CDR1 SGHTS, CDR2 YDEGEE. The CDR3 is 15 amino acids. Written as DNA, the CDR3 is TGTGCCAGCAGCTTCAACGGGGTCTATAATTCACCCCTCCACTTT. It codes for CASSFNGVYNSPLHF.

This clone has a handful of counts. The CDR3 protein is CASSTDRNSPLHF. DNA of the CDR3: TGTGCCAGCAGCACAGACAGGAATTCACCCCTCCACTTT. J is TRBJ1-6 and V is TRBV13; weak D call: TRBD1 (6 bases). CDR3 size: 13 residues. CDR1 is PRHDT, CDR2 FYEKMQ, per germline (reference sequence). The ends were cut back, 5 bases at V and 7 bases at J, with 9 bases in the middle. Full variable domain (missing parts from reference TRBV13 and TRBJ1-6): AAGVIQSPRHLIKEKRETATLKCYPIPRHDTVYWYQQGPGQDPQFLISFYEKMQSDKGSIPDRFSAQQFSDYHSELNMSSLELGDSALYFCASSTDRNSPLHFGNGTRLTVT.

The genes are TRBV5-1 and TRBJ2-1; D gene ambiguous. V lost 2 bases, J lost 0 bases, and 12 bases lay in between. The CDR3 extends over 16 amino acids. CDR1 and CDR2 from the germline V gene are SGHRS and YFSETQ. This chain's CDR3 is CASSFGPSSSYNEQFF. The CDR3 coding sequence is TGCGCCAGCAGCTTTGGGCCCTCAAGCTCCTACAATGAGCAGTTCTTC.

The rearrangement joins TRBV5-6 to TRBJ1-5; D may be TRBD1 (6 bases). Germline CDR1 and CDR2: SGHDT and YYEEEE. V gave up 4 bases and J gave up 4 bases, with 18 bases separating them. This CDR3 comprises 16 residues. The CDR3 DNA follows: TGTGCCAGCAGCGTCGGGGGGGCGACACTGAATCAGCCCCAGCATTTT. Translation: CASSVGGATLNQPQHF.